This T cell receptor (beta chain) was recorded in a study of blood T cells in healthy people across ages (dated by TCRdb to 2014 to 2015). Background on the whole study: In model experiments, template switching captured roughly one uniquely barcoded TCR beta cDNA molecule for every two T cells. Using deep sequencing normalized with unique cDNA molecular identifiers, the study measured how TCR beta repertoire diversity changes with age. Donors were grouped into four age groups: young (average approximately 16 years), middle-aged (roughly 40), aged (roughly 67) and long-lived (about 82). For two donors (one aged 18 to 29 and one aged 80 or older), the study analyzed two additional independent replicas of 1 million unique cDNA reads from the same blood draw.

Donors were a few dozen systemically healthy Caucasian individuals from Russia aged about 6 to 100 years. Each donor gave about 9.2 milliliters of peripheral blood, drawn into EDTA-treated Vacutainer tubes. PBMCs were isolated by Ficoll-Paque density-gradient centrifugation, with at least 6 million obtained per sample. Trizol reagent was used to extract total RNA from PBMCs, with at least 5.5 micrograms per sample. For every donor, flow cytometry on a PBMC aliquot measured the percentage of naive CD45RAhigh/CD27high T cells. Concerning this clonotype itself: Its target antigen remains unknown. No clone much larger than this one lies a single base away; base qualities are absent.

To prepare the library, 5' RACE was applied. The sample was run on an Illumina HiSeq 2500. The second PCR ran for about 6 to 12 cycles and used a J-beta primer mix along with a sample-barcoded 5' primer. Each TCR beta cDNA molecule received a unique molecular identifier from a template-switch 5' adaptor carrying 12 random nucleotides. Each sample yielded at least 3 million CDR3-containing paired-end reads. First-strand cDNA was synthesized from all RNA with the Mint cDNA synthesis kit, primed by a TRBC-specific oligonucleotide. Following uracil-DNA glycosylase treatment, all cDNA underwent a first 18-cycle PCR with the universal primers M1SS and BC2_uni_R. As for how the authors treated the data: Normalization of each sample was performed by random selection of 1 million high-quality reads, each carrying a distinct molecular identifier. Instead of being binned into consensus sequences, reads that shared molecular identifiers were thrown out. CDR3 identification, clonotype clustering and error correction used MiTCR with a Q25 quality threshold and the strictest error-elimination algorithm. A nonparametric unseen species model with Euler transformation was used to estimate lower-bound total TCR beta diversity. TCRdb took the public reads, trimmed them with fastp at Q25, ran MiXCR for clone calling and kept in-frame beta chains. Rows with a matching CDR3 protein are joined into one entry that keeps the most common DNA and genes. TCRdb, rather than the study authors, made the V and J calls. This sample comprises about 800,000 distinct CDR3 sequences, around 25% of them detected only once. The ten largest clones represent approximately 3.7% of the sample.

Overall results and qualifications from the work: There was a strong correlation between observed TCR beta diversity and the percentage of naive T cells measured by flow cytometry. Because the CMV infection status of the donors was unknown, age-related changes in expanded clonotypes may potentially have been confounded. Estimates of total diversity from one million sequenced T cells were regarded as lower bounds and underestimates. As age increased, observed TCR beta diversity per million T cells dropped in a roughly linear way, and a significant reduction was already evident by age 40. Because profiling used bulk unsorted PBMCs, naive and antigen-experienced compartments could not be compared conclusively. The long-lived group showed more naive CD4+ T cells, fewer expanded clones and increased TCR diversity than the aged group, suggesting age selection.

V and J lose 6 bases and 2 bases, and a span of 18 bases separates them. From the cysteine through the phenylalanine, the CDR3 covers 16 amino acids. The DNA shown is the 48-base CDR3, in frame from base 1. CDR1 and CDR2, looked up from the germline V gene, are MDHEN and SYDVKM. These data were likewise used in another study, on T cells of mothers and their children. From that second study: Donors were nine systemically healthy Caucasian individuals: three mothers and their six children. cDNA synthesis used all of the extracted RNA, with about 1.5 ug of RNA in each 15 ul reaction. In the second PCR, the M1S primer added sample barcodes and 2-4 random nucleotides. More than 8 million TCR beta CDR3 reads were obtained from each mother, and some 3.3 million reads were obtained from each child. Thymic selection similarly shapes TCR recombination output in related and unrelated pairs, with minor effect from inherited differences. Normalized repertoire overlap was always found to be slightly, but never significantly, higher in related mother-child pairs than in unrelated mother-child pairs. No persistent microchimeric T cell clones were found, with a detection sensitivity of around 100 clones per million clonotypes. To look for features that set related mother-child pairs apart from unrelated individuals, the researchers ran deep NGS to compare the TCR beta repertoires of mothers and children. On average, the children were approximately 12 +/- 4 years old, while the mothers were roughly 36 +/- 4 years old. After adapter ligation was performed with NEBNext reagents, the libraries were sequenced on an Illumina HiSeq 2000 with 100+100 nt paired-end reads. To prevent cross-contamination, the mother and child libraries were prepared one month apart and sequenced in separate runs. For each donor, between 500,000 and 2,000,000 distinct TCR beta clonotypes were identified. Naive TCR beta clonotypes were estimated from low-frequency clonotypes matched to each donor's FACS-determined naive share, without sorting.

The receptor was isolated from a boy younger than 18 in good health. This chain joins TRBV28 to TRBJ2-3; the D segment could be TRBD1, given 7 matching bases. Sequenced: blood. The CDR3 here reads CASRPGGQGITDTQYF. The bases are TGTGCCAGCAGGCCAGGGGGGCAAGGTATCACAGATACGCAGTATTTT.